These T cell receptor beta chains were read from a single sample in a study of shared clonotypes between healthy human individuals. The protocol was immunoSEQ multiplex PCR, while the TCRdb copy is restricted to in-frame clones and leaves out a portion. The table shows around 1.6 million clones, with approximately 98% occurring only once. The material sequenced was naive CD4+ T cells sorted from blood. The receptors here all came from a man aged 30-40 years in good health. CDR3s include the opening cysteine and the closing phenylalanine or tryptophan. D genes are given only for firm matches. Clone size is not always given. Where it is, it says once, few, many or a class for expanded clones.

TGTGCCAGCTCTCCAGGGGGCGCGGGGACTGAAGCTTTCTTT	CASSPGGAGTEAFF	-	TRBD1	TRBV18	TRBJ1-1
TGTGCCAGCAGTTGGACAGGGATCTCCTACGAGCAGTACTTC	CASSWTGISYEQYF	-	TRBD1	TRBV6-6	TRBJ2-7
TGTGCCAGCAGCCAGGAACAGGGGTTTGGAAACACCATATATTTT	CASSQEQGFGNTIYF	once	TRBD1	TRBV4-2	TRBJ1-3
TGTGCCAGCACCGACCTTCTAGGGGGCTACACCTTC	CASTDLLGGYTF	-	-	TRBV7-6	TRBJ1-2
TGTGCCAGCAGCCGCCTTCGACAGGGGAGCACTGAAGCTTTCTTT	CASSRLRQGSTEAFF	-	TRBD1	TRBV6-6	TRBJ1-1
-	CASSFGQGYEQYF	-	-	TRBV27	TRBJ2-7
TGTGCCTGGAGTGTACGGCTTAGCGACGAGCAGTACTTC	CAWSVRLSDEQYF	-	-	TRBV30	TRBJ2-7
TGTGCCAGTAGCTACAACACAACAAGACTAGCGGGCTCCTACGAGCAGTACTTC	CASSYNTTRLAGSYEQYF	-	TRBD2	TRBV19	TRBJ2-7
TGTGCCAGCAGCTTGGCAGGACAGGGAAAAGAGACCCAGTACTTC	CASSLAGQGKETQYF	-	TRBD1	TRBV5-6	TRBJ2-5
TGTGCCACCAGCAGAGGAGGACAGACATTTGAAAAACTGTTTTTT	CATSRGGQTFEKLFF	-	-	TRBV15	TRBJ1-4
TGTGCCAGCAGCCCCTCCCGTTATACGCAGTATTTT	CASSPSRYTQYF	-	-	TRBV7-2	TRBJ2-3
TGTGCCAGCAGCGTAGGACCTCTCCAAGAGACCCAGTACTTC	CASSVGPLQETQYF	once	-	TRBV9	TRBJ2-5
TGCGCCAGCAGCCAAGAGACAGTAAACTATGGCTACACCTTC	CASSQETVNYGYTF	once	-	TRBV4-3	TRBJ1-2
TGTGCTAGTGGTTCAGACCCCCTCCCGACTAGCGGTCCCTATAAGGAGCTGTTTTTT	CASGSDPLPTSGPYKELFF	-	TRBD2	TRBV12-5	TRBJ2-2
TGTGCCAGCAGCACTGGGGGGCTAGCGGGGAGCTCCTACGAGCAGTACTTC	CASSTGGLAGSSYEQYF	-	TRBD2	TRBV7-9	TRBJ2-7
TGTGCCATCAGGGGGGGGGAGAACACTGAAGCTTTCTTT	CAIRGGENTEAFF	-	-	TRBV10-3	TRBJ1-1
TGTGCCAGCTCTCCAATACCTCAGGAGACCCAGTACTTC	CASSPIPQETQYF	-	-	TRBV18	TRBJ2-5
TGTGCCAGCACCCTATTAGCGGGAGGCTACGAGCAGTACTTC	CASTLLAGGYEQYF	-	TRBD2	TRBV6-6	TRBJ2-7
TGTGCCAGCAGCGTTAGCGGCCGCACAGATACGCAGTATTTT	CASSVSGRTDTQYF	-	-	TRBV7-2	TRBJ2-3
TGTGCCAGCTCAAGCACGACAGGGCCGAGCACAGATACGCAGTATTTT	CASSSTTGPSTDTQYF	-	TRBD1	TRBV18	TRBJ2-3
TGCGCCAGCAGCCAAGAGGAGGGAAACACCATATATTTT	CASSQEEGNTIYF	-	-	TRBV4-3	TRBJ1-3
TGTGCCAGCAGCTGGTCTGTCTACAATGAGCAGTTCTTC	CASSWSVYNEQFF	-	-	TRBV7-2	TRBJ2-1
TGTGCCAGCAGCTTAAGATTCACCGGGACTACCAAAATGGCGCATGAGCAGTTCTTC	CASSLRFTGTTKMAHEQFF	-	TRBD2	TRBV7-9	TRBJ2-1
TGTGCCAGCAGCTTCGGGGGGCAAGAGACCCAGTACTTC	CASSFGGQETQYF	once	TRBD2	TRBV11-2	TRBJ2-5
TGTGCCAGCTCACCGCGGCACGGGCAGGCACAGCATTTT	CASSPRHGQAQHF	-	-	TRBV18	TRBJ1-5
TGTGCCAGCAGTGGGGACAGGGAAGCGGGTGGCTACACCTTC	CASSGDREAGGYTF	-	TRBD1	TRBV28	TRBJ1-2
TGTGCCAGCACCCCCTTGGTAAGGAAGACTGTTTTCTTC	CASTPLVRKTVFF	-	-	TRBV28	TRBJ2-1
TGTGCCACCAGCAGGGAGATACAAGACGGATACGAGCAGTACTTC	CATSREIQDGYEQYF	-	-	TRBV15	TRBJ2-7
TGTGCCAGCAGCGTAGCTACTAGCGGGAGCACCGGGGAGCTGTTTTTT	CASSVATSGSTGELFF	-	TRBD2	TRBV9	TRBJ2-2
TGTGCCAGCAAAAGAGGAGGTATTAGCAATCAGCCCCAGCATTTT	CASKRGGISNQPQHF	-	-	TRBV27	TRBJ1-5
TGTGCCAGCAGCTCCGGGCCCCCTCGGGGCTACACCTTC	CASSSGPPRGYTF	few	-	TRBV5-4	TRBJ1-2